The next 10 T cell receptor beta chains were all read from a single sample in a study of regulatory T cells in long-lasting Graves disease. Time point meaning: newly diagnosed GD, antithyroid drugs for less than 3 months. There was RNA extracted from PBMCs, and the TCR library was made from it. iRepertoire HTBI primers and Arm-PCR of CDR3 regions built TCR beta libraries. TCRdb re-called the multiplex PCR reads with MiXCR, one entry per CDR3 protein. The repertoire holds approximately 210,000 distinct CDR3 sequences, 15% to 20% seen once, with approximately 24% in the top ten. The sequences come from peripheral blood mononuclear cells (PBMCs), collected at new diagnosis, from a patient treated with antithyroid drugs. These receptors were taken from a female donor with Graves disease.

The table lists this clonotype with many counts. The CDR3 loop is CASVQRARNEQFF. CDR3 coding DNA: TGTGCCAGCGTCCAGCGGGCCCGCAATGAGCAGTTCTTC. V usage is TRBV28 and J usage is TRBJ2-1; D perhaps matches TRBD2 (6 bases). V was cut by 8 bases and J by 6 bases, with 14 bases left in between. Germline V CDR1 and CDR2: MDHEN, SYDVKM. This CDR3 contains 13 residues.

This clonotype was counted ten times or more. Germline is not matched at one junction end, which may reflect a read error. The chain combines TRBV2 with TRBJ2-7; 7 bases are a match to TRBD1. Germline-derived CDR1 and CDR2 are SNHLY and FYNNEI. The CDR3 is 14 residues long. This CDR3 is CASREDRASYEQYF. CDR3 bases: TGTGCCAGCAGGGAAGACAGGGCAAGCTACGAGCAGTACTTC.

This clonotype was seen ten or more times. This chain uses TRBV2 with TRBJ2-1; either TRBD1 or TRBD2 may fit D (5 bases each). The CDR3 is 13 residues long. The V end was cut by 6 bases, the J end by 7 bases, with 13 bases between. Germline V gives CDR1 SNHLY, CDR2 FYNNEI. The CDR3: CASRAGTGNEQFF. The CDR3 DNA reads TGTGCCAGCAGGGCCGGGACCGGGAATGAGCAGTTCTTC.

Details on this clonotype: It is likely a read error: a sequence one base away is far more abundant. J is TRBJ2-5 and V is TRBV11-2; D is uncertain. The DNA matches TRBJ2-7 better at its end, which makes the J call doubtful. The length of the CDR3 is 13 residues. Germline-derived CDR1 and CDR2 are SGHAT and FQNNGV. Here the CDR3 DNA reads TGTGCCAGCAGCCGGAATTCTCCCTACGAGCAGTACTTC. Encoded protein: CASSRNSPYEQYF.

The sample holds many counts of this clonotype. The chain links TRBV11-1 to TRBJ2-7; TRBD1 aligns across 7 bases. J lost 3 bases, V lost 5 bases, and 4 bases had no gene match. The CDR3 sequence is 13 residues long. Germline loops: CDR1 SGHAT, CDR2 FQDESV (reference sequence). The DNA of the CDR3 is TGTGCCAGCAGCGAGGACAGGAACTACGAGCAGTACTTC. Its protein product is CASSEDRNYEQYF.

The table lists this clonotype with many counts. DNA of the CDR3: TGTGCCAGCAGGACTAGCGGGAGTCAAGAGACCCAGTACTTC. As protein: CASRTSGSQETQYF. The chain uses TRBV6-1 and TRBJ2-5; 12 nucleotides align to TRBD2. Trimming took 6 bases from V and 2 from J; bases not matched to a gene: 1. CDR3 length equals 14 residues. CDR1 and CDR2 from the germline V gene are MNHNS and SASEGT.

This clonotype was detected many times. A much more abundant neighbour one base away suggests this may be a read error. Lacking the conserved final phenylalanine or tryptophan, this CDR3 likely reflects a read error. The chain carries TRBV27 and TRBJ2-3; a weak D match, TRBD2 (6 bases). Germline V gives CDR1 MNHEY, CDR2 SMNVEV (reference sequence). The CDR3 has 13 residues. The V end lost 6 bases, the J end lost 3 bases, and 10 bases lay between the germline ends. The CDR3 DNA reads TGTGCCAGCAGGGAGGGCTTTACAGATACGCAGTATCTT. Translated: CASREGFTDTQYL.

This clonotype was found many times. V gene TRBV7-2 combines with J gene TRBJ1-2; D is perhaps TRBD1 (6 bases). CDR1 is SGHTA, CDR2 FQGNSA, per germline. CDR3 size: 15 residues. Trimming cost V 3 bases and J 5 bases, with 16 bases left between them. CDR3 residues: CASSFFGQNSYGYTF. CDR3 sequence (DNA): TGTGCCAGCAGCTTCTTTGGACAGAATTCTTATGGCTACACCTTC.

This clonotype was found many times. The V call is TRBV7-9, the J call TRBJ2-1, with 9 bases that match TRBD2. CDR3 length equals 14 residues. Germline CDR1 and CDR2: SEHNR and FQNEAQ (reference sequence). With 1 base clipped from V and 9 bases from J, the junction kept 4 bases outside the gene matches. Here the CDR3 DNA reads TGTGCCAGCAGCTTAGTCCTGCGGGGGGGTGAGCAGTTCTTC. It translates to CASSLVLRGGEQFF.

CDR3 nucleotides: TGCAGCATTGCACGTGGACGTGCCGCTGAAGCTTTCTTT. Protein sequence: CSIARGRAAEAFF. V gene TRBV29-1 combines with J gene TRBJ1-1; D not resolved. CDR3 size: 13 residues. Trimming took off 8 bases at V and 6 bases at J, with 19 bases between the two ends. Germline CDR1 reads SQVTM; CDR2 reads ANQGSEA.